These 13 T cell receptor beta chains originate from one sample sequenced in a study of T cell responses to AZD1222 COVID-19 vaccine. Libraries were prepared by immunoSEQ multiplex PCR; TCRdb keeps only in-frame clonotypes and omits some of them. The table lists some 190,000 clones, just over 90% of them singletons. The sample here was peripheral blood, taken 28 days after the second AZD1222 dose. The receptors were sampled from an adult who received the AZD1222 COVID-19 vaccine.

This sequence joins TRBV29-1 and TRBJ1-1; a weak D match, TRBD1 (5 bases). CDR3 length equals 14 residues. Trimming removed 8 bases from V and 4 bases from J, with 20 bases in between. Germline CDR1 and CDR2: SQVTM and ANQGSEA. CDR3 DNA sequence: TGCAGCTCCCCTCCAGAGGGGCCGGGCACTGAAGCTTTCTTT. Its protein product is CSSPPEGPGTEAFF.

The gene calls are TRBV2 and TRBJ1-5, with 7 bases that match TRBD1. The germline gives CDR1 SNHLY, CDR2 FYNNEI. CDR3 length: 13 amino acids. V was pared by 9 bases and J by 4 bases, with 6 bases of the junction left unmatched. CDR3 amino acids: CASLRDRNQPQHF. The CDR3 DNA sequence: TGTGCCAGTCTCCGGGACAGAAATCAGCCCCAGCATTTT.

The CDR3 region is CASRDNRGPLSSGNTIYF. Here the CDR3 DNA reads TGTGCCAGCAGAGATAACAGGGGGCCTCTGAGCTCTGGAAACACCATATATTTT. The chain links TRBV11-2 to TRBJ1-3, with TRBD1 matching over 9 bases. There are 18 residues in the CDR3. With 6 bases clipped from V and 0 bases from J, the junction kept 12 bases outside the gene matches. Germline V lookup: CDR1 SGHAT, CDR2 FQNNGV.

The rearrangement joins TRBV19 to TRBJ2-1, with D perhaps TRBD2 (6 bases). Germline CDR1 is LNHDA and CDR2 is SQIVND (reference sequence). The CDR3 spans 15 residues. V lost 3 bases and J 5 bases, leaving 14 bases between the germline ends. This CDR3 reads CASSIRSSAHNEQFF. Written as DNA, the CDR3 is TGTGCCAGTAGTATCAGGTCTAGCGCACACAATGAGCAGTTCTTC.

The chain combines TRBV7-2 with TRBJ1-2, with 9 bases matching TRBD1. V lost 1 base to trimming and J lost 6 bases; unmatched junction nucleotides: 6. The V gene's germline CDR1 is SGHTA and CDR2 FQGNSA. The CDR3 runs to 15 residues. CDR3 in DNA: TGTGCCAGCAGCTTAGGGACGGGACAGGGTAATGGCTACACCTTC. Translating it yields CASSLGTGQGNGYTF.

The rearrangement links TRBV2 to TRBJ2-5; 10 nucleotides match TRBD1. This CDR3 is built from 13 residues. V lost 7 bases to trimming and J lost 3 bases; unmatched junction nucleotides: 2. Germline V lookup: CDR1 SNHLY, CDR2 FYNNEI. The CDR3 here is CASTGTGEETQYF. The CDR3 nucleotides read TGTGCCAGCACTGGGACAGGGGAAGAGACCCAGTACTTC. Full variable domain (rest looked up from reference TRBV2 and TRBJ2-5): EPEVTQTPSHQVTQMGQEVILRCVPISNHLYFYWYRQILGQKVEFLVSFYNNEISEKSEIFDDQFSVERPDGSNFTLKIRSTKLEDSAMYFCASTGTGEETQYFGPGTRLLVL.

The chain couples TRBV2 to TRBJ2-5; D uncertain. Looked up from germline, CDR1 is SNHLY and CDR2 is FYNNEI. V lost 10 bases to trimming and J lost 5 bases, with 11 bases between them. The CDR3 is 11 residues long. The CDR3 DNA reads as TGTGCCACCAAAGGGCTGGAGACCCAGTACTTC. The encoded protein is CATKGLETQYF.

The J gene is TRBJ1-4, the V gene TRBV2; 9 bases map to TRBD1. J was trimmed by 8 bases and V by 5 bases; bases with no gene match: 15. Germline CDR1 and CDR2: SNHLY and FYNNEI. The CDR3 is 17 residues long. CDR3 residues: CASSWTGTGRLGEKLFF. The CDR3 DNA is TGTGCCAGCAGTTGGACGGGGACAGGGCGCTTGGGGGAAAAACTGTTTTTT.

V and J are TRBV7-2 and TRBJ2-4, with 7 positions matching TRBD2. CDR1 and CDR2 (germline): SGHTA, FQGNSA. J was trimmed by 0 bases and V by 6 bases; bases with no gene match: 5. This CDR3 is 15 amino acids long. The CDR3 bases are TGTGCCAGCAGGGTAGGCGGGGGAGCCAAAAACATTCAGTACTTC. Translation gives CASRVGGGAKNIQYF.

J is TRBJ1-2 and V is TRBV30; tentatively, D is TRBD1 (5 bases). The length of the CDR3 is 15 residues. The germline CDR1 and CDR2 sequences are GTSNPN and SVGIG (reference sequence). With 3 bases removed from V and 3 bases from J, the gap between germline ends came to 17 bases. The CDR3 bases are TGTGCCTGGAGGCCGGACACCCTAATATACTATGGCTACACCTTC. Translating gives CAWRPDTLIYYGYTF.

This chain uses TRBV11-2 with TRBJ1-2; D remains ambiguous. V lost 5 bases, J lost 4 bases, and 8 bases lay in between. Germline loops: CDR1 SGHAT, CDR2 FQNNGV. CDR3 size: 12 residues. The CDR3: CASSVTRYGYTF. DNA for the CDR3: TGTGCCAGCAGCGTCACACGCTATGGCTACACCTTC.

The V call is TRBV6-5, the J call TRBJ2-1; no clear D gene. Germline CDR1 MNHEY, CDR2 SVGAGI. The V and J ends lost 7 bases and 10 bases respectively, with 11 bases between them. The CDR3 is made up of 11 amino acids. The CDR3 nucleotides are TGTGCCAGCATCGATCCCCCAGAGCAGTTCTTC. Protein: CASIDPPEQFF.

This chain uses TRBV5-1 with TRBJ2-1; D not certain. Trimming left V 0 bases short and J 9 bases short, with 10 bases between. Germline CDR1 reads SGHRS; CDR2 reads YFSETQ. This CDR3 has 13 residues. CDR3 bases: TGCGCCAGCAGCTTGGTCAGATCGGGTGAGCAGTTCTTC. It is translated as CASSLVRSGEQFF.